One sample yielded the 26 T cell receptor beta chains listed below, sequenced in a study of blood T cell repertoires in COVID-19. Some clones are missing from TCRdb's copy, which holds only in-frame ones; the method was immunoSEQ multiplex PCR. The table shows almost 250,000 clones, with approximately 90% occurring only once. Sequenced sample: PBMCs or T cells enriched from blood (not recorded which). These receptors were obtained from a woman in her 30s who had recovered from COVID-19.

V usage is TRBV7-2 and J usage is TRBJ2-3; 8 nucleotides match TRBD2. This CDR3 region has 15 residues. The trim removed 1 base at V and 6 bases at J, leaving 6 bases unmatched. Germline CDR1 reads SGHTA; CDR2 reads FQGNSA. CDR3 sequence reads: CASSLGGLVGDTQYF. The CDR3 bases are TGTGCCAGCAGCTTAGGGGGACTAGTAGGCGATACGCAGTATTTT. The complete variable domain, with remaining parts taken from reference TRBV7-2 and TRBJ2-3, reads GAGVSQSPSNKVTEKGKDVELRCDPISGHTALYWYRQSLGQGLEFLIYFQGNSAPDKSGLPSDRFSAERTGGSVSTLTIQRTQQEDSAVYLCASSLGGLVGDTQYFGPGTRLTVL.

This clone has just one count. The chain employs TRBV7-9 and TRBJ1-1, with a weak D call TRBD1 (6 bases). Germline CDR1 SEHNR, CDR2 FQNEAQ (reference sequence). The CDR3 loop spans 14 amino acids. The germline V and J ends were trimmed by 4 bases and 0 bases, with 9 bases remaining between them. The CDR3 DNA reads TGTGCCAGCAGCTCGCGGACAGTGAACACTGAAGCTTTCTTT. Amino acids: CASSSRTVNTEAFF.

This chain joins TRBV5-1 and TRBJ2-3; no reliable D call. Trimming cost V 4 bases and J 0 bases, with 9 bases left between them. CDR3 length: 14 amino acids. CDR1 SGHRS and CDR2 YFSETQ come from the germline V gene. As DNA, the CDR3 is TGCGCCAGCAGCCCCGTCGTCAGCACAGATACGCAGTATTTT. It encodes CASSPVVSTDTQYF.

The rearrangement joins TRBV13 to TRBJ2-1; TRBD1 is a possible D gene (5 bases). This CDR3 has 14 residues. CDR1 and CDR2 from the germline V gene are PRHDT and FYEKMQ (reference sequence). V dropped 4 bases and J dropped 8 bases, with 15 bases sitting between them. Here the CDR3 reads CASSSPAGRYEQFF. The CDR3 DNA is TGTGCCAGCAGCTCCCCGGCAGGGCGCTATGAGCAGTTCTTC.

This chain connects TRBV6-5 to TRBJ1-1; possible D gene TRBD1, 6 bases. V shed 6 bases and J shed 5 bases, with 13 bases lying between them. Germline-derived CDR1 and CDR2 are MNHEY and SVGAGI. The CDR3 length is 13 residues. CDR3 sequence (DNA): TGTGCCAGCAGACAGGGCCATCGGACTGAAGCTTTCTTT. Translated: CASRQGHRTEAFF.

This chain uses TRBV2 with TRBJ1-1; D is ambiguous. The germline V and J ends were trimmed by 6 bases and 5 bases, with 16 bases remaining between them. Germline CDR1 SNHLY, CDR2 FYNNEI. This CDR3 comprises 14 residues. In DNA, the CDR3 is TGTGCCAGCAGGGGTTTAGTGAGGGAAACTGAAGCTTTCTTT. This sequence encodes CASRGLVRETEAFF.

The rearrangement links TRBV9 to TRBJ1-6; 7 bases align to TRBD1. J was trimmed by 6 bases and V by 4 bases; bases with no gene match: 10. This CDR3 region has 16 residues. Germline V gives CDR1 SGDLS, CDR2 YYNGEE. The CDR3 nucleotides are TGTGCCAGCAGCCCAAGTCTCGGGACAGTTAATTCACCCCTCCACTTT. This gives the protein CASSPSLGTVNSPLHF.

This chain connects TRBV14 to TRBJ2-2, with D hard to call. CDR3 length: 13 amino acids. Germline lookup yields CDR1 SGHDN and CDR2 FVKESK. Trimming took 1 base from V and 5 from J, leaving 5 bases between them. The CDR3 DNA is TGTGCCAGCAGCCAAGCTTTAACCGGGGAGCTGTTTTTT. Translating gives CASSQALTGELFF.

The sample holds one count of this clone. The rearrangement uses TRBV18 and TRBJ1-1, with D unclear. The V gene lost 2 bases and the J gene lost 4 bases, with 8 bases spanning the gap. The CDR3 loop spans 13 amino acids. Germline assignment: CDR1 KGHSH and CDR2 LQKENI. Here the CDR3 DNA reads TGTGCCAGCTCACCAATGGAGGTCACTGAAGCTTTCTTT. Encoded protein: CASSPMEVTEAFF.

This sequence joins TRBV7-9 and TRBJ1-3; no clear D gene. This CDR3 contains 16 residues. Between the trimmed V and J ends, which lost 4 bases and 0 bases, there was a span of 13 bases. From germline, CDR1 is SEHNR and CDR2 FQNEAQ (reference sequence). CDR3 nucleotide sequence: TGTGCCAGCAGCTCTCGACTGTCAAGCTCTGGAAACACCATATATTTT. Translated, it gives CASSSRLSSSGNTIYF.

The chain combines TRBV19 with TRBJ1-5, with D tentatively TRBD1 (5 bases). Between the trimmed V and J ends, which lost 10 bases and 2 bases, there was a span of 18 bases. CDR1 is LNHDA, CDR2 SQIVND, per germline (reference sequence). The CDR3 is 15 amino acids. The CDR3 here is CATLRSGLGNQPQHF. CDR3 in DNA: TGTGCCACCTTAAGATCAGGGTTGGGCAATCAGCCCCAGCATTTT.

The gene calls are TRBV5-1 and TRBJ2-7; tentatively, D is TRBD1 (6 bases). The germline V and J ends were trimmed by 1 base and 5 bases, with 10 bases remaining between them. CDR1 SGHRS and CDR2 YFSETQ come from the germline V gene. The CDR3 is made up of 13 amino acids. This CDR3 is CASSLSRGHEQYF. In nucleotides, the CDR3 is TGCGCCAGCAGCTTGTCCAGGGGCCACGAGCAGTACTTC.

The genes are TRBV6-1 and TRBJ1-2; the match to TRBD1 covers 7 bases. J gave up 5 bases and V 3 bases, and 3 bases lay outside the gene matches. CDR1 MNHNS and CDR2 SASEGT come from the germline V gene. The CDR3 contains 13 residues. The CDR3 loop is CASSDNRGYGYTF. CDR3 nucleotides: TGTGCCAGCAGTGATAACAGGGGTTATGGCTACACCTTC.

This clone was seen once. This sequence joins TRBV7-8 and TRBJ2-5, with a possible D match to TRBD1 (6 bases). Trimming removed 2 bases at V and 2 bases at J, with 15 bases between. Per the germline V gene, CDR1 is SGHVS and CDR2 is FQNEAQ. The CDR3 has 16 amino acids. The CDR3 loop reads CASSLSSQGMQETQYF. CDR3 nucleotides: TGTGCCAGCAGCTTAAGTTCGCAGGGGATGCAAGAGACCCAGTACTTC.

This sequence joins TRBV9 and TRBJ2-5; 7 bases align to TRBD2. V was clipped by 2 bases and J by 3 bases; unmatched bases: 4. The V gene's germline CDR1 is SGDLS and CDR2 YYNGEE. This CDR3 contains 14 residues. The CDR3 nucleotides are TGTGCCAGCAGCGTTCGGGGAGGGGAAGAGACCCAGTACTTC. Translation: CASSVRGGEETQYF.

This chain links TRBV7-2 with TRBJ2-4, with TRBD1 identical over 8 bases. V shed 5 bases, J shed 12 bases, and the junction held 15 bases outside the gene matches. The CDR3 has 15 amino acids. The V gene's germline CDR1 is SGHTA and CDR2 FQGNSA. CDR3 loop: CASSPGQGPGEDQYF. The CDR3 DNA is TGTGCCAGCAGCCCCGGACAGGGCCCAGGTGAGGATCAGTACTTC.

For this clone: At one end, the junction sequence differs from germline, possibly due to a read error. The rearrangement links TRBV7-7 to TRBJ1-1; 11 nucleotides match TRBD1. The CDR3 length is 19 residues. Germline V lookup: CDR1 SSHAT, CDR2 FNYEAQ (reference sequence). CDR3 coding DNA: TGTGCTAGCAGCACAGAGCCGGGACAGGGGGGGACAAAGAACACTGAAGCTTTCTTT. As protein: CASSTEPGQGGTKNTEAFF.

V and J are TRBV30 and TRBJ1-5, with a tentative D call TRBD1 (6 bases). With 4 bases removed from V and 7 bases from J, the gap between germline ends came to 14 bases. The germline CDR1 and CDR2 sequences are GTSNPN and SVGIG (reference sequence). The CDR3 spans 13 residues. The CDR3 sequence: CAWNSQQGQPQHF. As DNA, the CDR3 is TGTGCCTGGAACTCACAACAGGGACAGCCCCAGCATTTT.

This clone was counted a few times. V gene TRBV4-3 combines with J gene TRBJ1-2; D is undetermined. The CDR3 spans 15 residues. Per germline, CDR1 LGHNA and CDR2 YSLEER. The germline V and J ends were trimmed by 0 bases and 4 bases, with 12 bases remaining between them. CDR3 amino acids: CASSQDSGGLYGYTF. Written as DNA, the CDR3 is TGCGCCAGCAGCCAAGATTCGGGAGGGCTCTATGGCTACACCTTC.

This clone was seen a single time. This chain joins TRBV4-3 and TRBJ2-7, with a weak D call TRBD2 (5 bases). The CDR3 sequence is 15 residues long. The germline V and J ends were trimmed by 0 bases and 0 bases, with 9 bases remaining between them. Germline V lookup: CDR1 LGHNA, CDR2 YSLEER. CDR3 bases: TGCGCCAGCAGCCAAGACAGGACTGCCTCCTACGAGCAGTACTTC. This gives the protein CASSQDRTASYEQYF.

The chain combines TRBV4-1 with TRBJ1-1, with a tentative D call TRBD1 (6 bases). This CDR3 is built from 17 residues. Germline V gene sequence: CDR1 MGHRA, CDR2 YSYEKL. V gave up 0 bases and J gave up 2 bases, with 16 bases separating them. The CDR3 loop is CASSQEGTGTINTEAFF. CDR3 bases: TGCGCCAGCAGCCAAGAAGGGACCGGGACAATAAACACTGAAGCTTTCTTT.

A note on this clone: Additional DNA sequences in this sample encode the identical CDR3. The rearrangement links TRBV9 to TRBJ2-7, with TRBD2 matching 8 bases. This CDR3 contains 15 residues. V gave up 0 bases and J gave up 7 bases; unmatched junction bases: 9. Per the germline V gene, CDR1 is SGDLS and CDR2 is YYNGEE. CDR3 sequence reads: CASSVDERETGEQYF. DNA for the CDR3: TGTGCCAGCAGCGTAGACGAGCGGGAGACTGGGGAGCAGTACTTC.

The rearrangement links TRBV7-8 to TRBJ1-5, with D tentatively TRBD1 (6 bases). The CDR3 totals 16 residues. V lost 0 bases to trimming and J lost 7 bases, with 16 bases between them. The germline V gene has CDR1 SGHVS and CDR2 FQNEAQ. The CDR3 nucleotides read TGTGCCAGCAGCTTAGCGCCGGCGGGGGGCGAACAGCCCCAGCATTTT. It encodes CASSLAPAGGEQPQHF.

The CDR3, as DNA: TGTGCCAGCAGCTCTAGCGTGGGACAGGCAAACACCGGGGAGCTGTTTTTT. Translation gives CASSSSVGQANTGELFF. This rearrangement joins TRBV9 to TRBJ2-2, with 8 bases that match TRBD1. The V gene end was trimmed by 4 bases and the J gene end by 2 bases; junction bases not matched to a gene: 10. Germline loops: CDR1 SGDLS, CDR2 YYNGEE. This CDR3 region has 17 residues.

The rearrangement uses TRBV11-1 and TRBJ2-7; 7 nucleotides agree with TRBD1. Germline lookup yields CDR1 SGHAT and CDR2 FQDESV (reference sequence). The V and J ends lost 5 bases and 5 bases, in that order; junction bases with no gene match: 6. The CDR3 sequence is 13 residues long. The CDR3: CASSPGQSNEQYF. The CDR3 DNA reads TGTGCCAGCAGCCCGGGACAGAGCAACGAGCAGTACTTC.

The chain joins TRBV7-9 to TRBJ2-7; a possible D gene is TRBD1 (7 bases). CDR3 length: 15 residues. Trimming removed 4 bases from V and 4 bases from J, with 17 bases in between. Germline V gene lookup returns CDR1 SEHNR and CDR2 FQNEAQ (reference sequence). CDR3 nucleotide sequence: TGTGCCAGCAGCTCTAGGCAGGGGGGAAGATACGAGCAGTACTTC. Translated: CASSSRQGGRYEQYF.